The 7 T cell receptor beta chains below were found in one sample sequenced in a study of radiotherapy plus CTLA-4 blockade in lung cancer. Using immunoSEQ multiplex PCR, the repertoire was profiled, and TCRdb retains in-frame clones only, with some absent. The data contain about 47,000 clones, 76% of them seen just once; the ten biggest clones take up under 9.5%. The specimen was peripheral blood, collected from a patient treated with radiotherapy plus ipilimumab. The source is a human donor with non-small cell lung cancer who had stable disease on radiotherapy plus ipilimumab.

This chain joins TRBV5-1 and TRBJ1-2, with 7 bases aligning to TRBD1. This CDR3 has 14 amino acids. V lost 0 bases, J lost 4 bases, and 3 bases stayed unmatched. The germline V gene has CDR1 SGHRS and CDR2 YFSETQ. The CDR3 loop reads CASSLEGQAYGYTF. In DNA, the CDR3 is TGCGCCAGCAGCTTGGAAGGACAGGCCTATGGCTACACCTTC.

The rearrangement links TRBV7-9 to TRBJ1-3; TRBD1 aligns across 8 bases. The junction had 2 bases not matched to a gene; V was cut back by 1 base and J by 0 bases. The CDR3 covers 16 residues. Germline CDR1 and CDR2: SEHNR and FQNEAQ (reference sequence). The CDR3 coding sequence is TGTGCCAGCAGCTTAGGCGACAGGGGCTCTGGAAACACCATATATTTT. This codes for CASSLGDRGSGNTIYF.

The chain carries TRBV5-1 and TRBJ1-4, with TRBD1 matching over 9 bases. CDR1 is SGHRS and CDR2 is YFSETQ in the germline V gene. This CDR3 is 14 amino acids long. V lost 3 bases and J lost 5; bases outside the gene matches: 2. CDR3 coding DNA: TGCGCCAGCAGCTCGGGGACAGGGAATGAAAAACTGTTTTTT. It is translated as CASSSGTGNEKLFF.

The genes are TRBV27 and TRBJ1-2, with 11 positions matching TRBD1. The CDR3 contains 16 residues. Per germline, CDR1 MNHEY and CDR2 SMNVEV (reference sequence). The J segment lost 1 base and the V segment lost 5 bases, leaving 6 bases of the junction unmatched. DNA of the CDR3: TGTGCCAGCAGTCCGGACAGGGGGCTGGGTAACTATGGCTACACCTTC. Translated: CASSPDRGLGNYGYTF.

V and J are TRBV30 and TRBJ2-1; D uncertain. Trimming shortened V by 3 bases and J by 4 bases, and 7 bases separated the two germline ends. CDR1 is GTSNPN, CDR2 SVGIG, per germline (reference sequence). The CDR3 spans 12 residues. The DNA for the CDR3 is TGTGCCTGGAGCGCCACGTACAATGAGCAGTTCTTC. Its protein is CAWSATYNEQFF. The full variable domain, completed using reference TRBV30 and TRBJ2-1, is SQTIHQWPATLVQPVGSPLSLECTVEGTSNPNLYWYRQAAGRGLQLLFYSVGIGQISSEVPQNLSASRPQDRQFILSSKKLLLSDSGFYLCAWSATYNEQFFGPGTRLTVL.

This chain connects TRBV4-2 to TRBJ2-1; 13 nucleotides agree with TRBD2. CDR3 length equals 15 residues. Trimming took 5 bases from V and 5 from J; bases not matched to a gene: 3. Germline V gives CDR1 LGHNA, CDR2 YNFKEQ. DNA for the CDR3: TGTGCCAGCAGCGAGACTAGCGGGGGGCACAATGAGCAGTTCTTC. Its protein product is CASSETSGGHNEQFF.

The gene calls are TRBV7-9 and TRBJ2-1; D is uncertain. Germline V gene sequence: CDR1 SEHNR, CDR2 FQNEAQ (reference sequence). The germline V and J ends were trimmed by 1 base and 7 bases, with 5 bases remaining between them. There are 12 residues in the CDR3. The DNA of the CDR3 is TGTGCCAGCAGCTTAGTTTTGAATGAGCAGTTCTTC. This codes for CASSLVLNEQFF.